Given below is one TCR beta chain in context. The data stem from a study of T-cell memory formation after mild COVID-19. TCRdb passed the 5' RACE reads through MiXCR, listing each CDR3 protein once. The sample lists a few hundred thousand distinct CDR3 sequences; around 28% were seen once. The clonotype comes from an adult woman who had mild COVID-19 (a few samples of this study predate the infection). Cell type and time point are not known. Sequenced material: PBMCs or a T cell subset sorted from them (not recorded which).

In nucleotides, the CDR3 is TGTGCCAGCAGTTACTCGAATCTGAACACTGAAGCTTTCTTT. Its translation is CASSYSNLNTEAFF. This chain joins TRBV6-5 and TRBJ1-1; no clear D gene. The CDR3 sequence is 14 residues long. CDR1 is MNHEY and CDR2 is SVGAGI in the germline V gene. V lost 0 bases, J lost 0 bases, and 5 bases lay in between.